This passage covers 16 T cell receptor beta chains from one sample sequenced in a study of human T cells and chemical hapten exposure. TCRdb used MiXCR to reprocess the RACE reads, holding one entry per CDR3 protein. The sample lists approximately 80,000 distinct CDR3 sequences; 6% to 9% were seen once. As for time point: patch test 1, 2 weeks after DPC sensitization. Described treatment: therapeutic diphenylcyclopropenone sensitization with weekly scalp DPC. Source: whole blood, taken in connection with sensitization to the hapten diphenylcyclopropenone (DPC). These receptors were taken from a woman between 25 and 40 years old with alopecia areata. Some clones in this sample may be carry-over from other donors' samples.

A word on this clonotype: A much larger clone sits a single nucleotide away, making a read error possible. The chain carries TRBV29-1 and TRBJ2-3; 7 nucleotides align to TRBD1. Germline CDR1 SQVTM, CDR2 ANQGSEA. This CDR3 comprises 13 residues. The CDR3 bases are TGCAGCGTGGGGACAGATAGCACAGATACGCAGTGTTTT. It specifies CSVGTDSTDTQCF.

This clonotype came up many times. This chain joins TRBV18 and TRBJ2-7, with 8 bases matching TRBD2. The J segment lost 6 bases and the V segment lost 3 bases, leaving 1 base of the junction unmatched. CDR3 length equals 12 residues. Germline V lookup: CDR1 KGHSH, CDR2 LQKENI. The CDR3 sequence: CASSPGRGEQYF. CDR3 coding DNA: TGTGCCAGCTCACCCGGGAGGGGCGAGCAGTACTTC.

A note on this clonotype: A much larger clonotype is one base distant, so this may be a read error. V and J are TRBV6-5 and TRBJ1-1; tentative D call: TRBD1 (6 bases). CDR1 and CDR2 from the germline V gene are MNHEY and SVGAGI. The CDR3 has 14 amino acids. Trimming cost V 5 bases and J 4 bases, with 14 bases left between them. CDR3 amino acids: CASSNFLDSTEAFF. In DNA, the CDR3 is TGTGCCAGCAGTAACTTCTTGGACAGCACTGAAGCTTTCTTT.

This clonotype has ten or more counts. The genes are TRBV7-9 and TRBJ1-1; D uncertain. Germline V gives CDR1 SEHNR, CDR2 FQNEAQ (reference sequence). Trimming stripped 1 base from V and 2 bases from J, with 14 bases between. The CDR3 contains 16 residues. CDR3 sequence (DNA): TGTGCCAGCAGCTTAGAATGGGCTGGGGATAACACTGAAGCTTTCTTT. Protein sequence: CASSLEWAGDNTEAFF.

This clonotype occurred a few times. This chain joins TRBV6-1 and TRBJ1-6, with D uncertain. The ends were cut back, 4 bases at V and 0 bases at J, with 16 bases in the middle. The length of the CDR3 is 18 residues. Germline V gene lookup returns CDR1 MNHNS and CDR2 SASEGT. CDR3 residues: CASSGLSLVSSYNSPLHF. CDR3 nucleotides: TGTGCCAGCAGTGGACTCAGCCTCGTAAGCTCCTATAATTCACCCCTCCACTTT.

This clonotype was detected many times. V gene TRBV20-1 combines with J gene TRBJ1-1, with D hard to call. Germline CDR1 is DFQATT and CDR2 is SNEGSKA (reference sequence). V gave up 0 bases and J gave up 1 base, with 12 bases separating them. The CDR3 totals 15 residues. Written as DNA, the CDR3 is TGCAGTGCTAGAGATTACGACTGGGGGAACACTGAAGCTTTCTTT. It is translated as CSARDYDWGNTEAFF.

This clonotype was recorded many times. The chain combines TRBV2 with TRBJ2-5, with D perhaps matching TRBD1 (5 bases). The CDR3 is 15 residues long. V lost 2 bases and J 1 base, leaving 11 bases between the germline ends. Germline V gives CDR1 SNHLY, CDR2 FYNNEI. The CDR3 reads CASSESRTSQETQYF. The CDR3 region has the DNA TGTGCCAGCAGTGAAAGTCGGACATCCCAAGAGACCCAGTACTTC.

This clonotype was seen a few times. The rearrangement uses TRBV29-1 and TRBJ2-1; D remains ambiguous. Trimming left V 6 bases short and J 9 bases short, with 9 bases between. Germline assignment: CDR1 SQVTM and CDR2 ANQGSEA. This CDR3 has 10 amino acids. The CDR3 reads CSVCPSEQFF. The CDR3 DNA sequence: TGCAGCGTCTGCCCCTCTGAGCAGTTCTTC.

This rearrangement joins TRBV30 to TRBJ2-5; D remains ambiguous. Trimming cost V 1 base and J 3 bases, with 6 bases left between them. Germline V gives CDR1 GTSNPN, CDR2 SVGIG (reference sequence). This CDR3 region has 12 residues. This CDR3 reads CAWSATKETQYF. CDR3 nucleotide sequence: TGTGCCTGGAGTGCTACAAAAGAGACCCAGTACTTC.

This clonotype has only a few counts. The chain uses TRBV6-9 and TRBJ2-6, with D hard to call. V was shortened by 2 bases and J by 3 bases, with 14 bases between the two germline ends. The CDR3 is made up of 17 amino acids. Germline V CDR1 and CDR2: MNHGY, SVAAGI. CDR3 nucleotides: TGTGCCAGCAGTTATATCACCCCCCCGGGTGGGGCCAACGTCCTGACTTTC. Encoded protein: CASSYITPPGGANVLTF.

This clonotype was found many times. The genes are TRBV7-9 and TRBJ1-2; 10 bases agree with TRBD1. CDR1 is SEHNR and CDR2 is FQNEAQ in the germline V gene (reference sequence). The CDR3 is made up of 15 amino acids. V trimming: 6 bases; J trimming: 5 bases; junction bases outside the gene matches: 9. The CDR3 coding sequence is TGTGCCAGCAGTTTCGACAGGGGGCAGGATTATGGCTACACCTTC. This gives the protein CASSFDRGQDYGYTF.

This clonotype was seen ten or more times. CDR3 sequence reads: CSARLAGPYTDTQYF. CDR3 coding DNA: TGCAGTGCTAGACTAGCGGGGCCCTACACAGATACGCAGTATTTT. The chain joins TRBV20-1 to TRBJ2-3; TRBD2 agrees at 9 bases. Germline CDR1 reads DFQATT; CDR2 reads SNEGSKA (reference sequence). There are 15 residues in the CDR3. Trimming removed 2 bases from V and 2 bases from J; junction bases left unmatched: 5.

This clonotype was counted a few times. The J gene is TRBJ1-2, the V gene TRBV12-3 or TRBV12-4; the D is unclear. V lost 3 bases and J 8 bases, leaving 7 bases between the germline ends. The CDR3 spans 11 residues. The CDR3 DNA reads TGTGCCAGCAGTTTGGGCGGCGGCTACACCTTC. Its protein is CASSLGGGYTF.

The rearrangement uses TRBV30 and TRBJ2-4; perhaps TRBD1 as D (7 bases). The CDR3 contains 16 residues. Germline V gene data show CDR1 as GTSNPN and CDR2 as SVGIG (reference sequence). With 0 bases removed from V and 7 bases from J, the gap between germline ends came to 19 bases. CDR3: CAWSVPVSAGGNIQYF. The CDR3 DNA is TGTGCCTGGAGTGTACCCGTGTCGGCAGGGGGGAACATTCAGTACTTC.

This clonotype showed up just a few times. The chain has TRBV30 and TRBJ1-1; 7 bases map to TRBD1. Per the germline V gene, CDR1 is GTSNPN and CDR2 is SVGIG (reference sequence). J was trimmed by 8 bases and V by 5 bases; bases with no gene match: 2. The CDR3 spans 10 residues. The CDR3 is CAWSDREAFF. The CDR3 bases are TGTGCCTGGTCGGACAGGGAAGCTTTCTTT.

This clonotype occurred many times. This chain connects TRBV6-5 to TRBJ1-3; 7 bases match TRBD1. Germline CDR1 is MNHEY and CDR2 is SVGAGI. Unmatched junction bases numbered 6, after V lost 4 bases and J lost 0 bases. The CDR3 runs 16 residues. The CDR3 sequence is CASSSGQAYSGNTIYF. The CDR3 DNA sequence: TGTGCCAGCAGTTCCGGACAGGCCTACTCTGGAAACACCATATATTTT.